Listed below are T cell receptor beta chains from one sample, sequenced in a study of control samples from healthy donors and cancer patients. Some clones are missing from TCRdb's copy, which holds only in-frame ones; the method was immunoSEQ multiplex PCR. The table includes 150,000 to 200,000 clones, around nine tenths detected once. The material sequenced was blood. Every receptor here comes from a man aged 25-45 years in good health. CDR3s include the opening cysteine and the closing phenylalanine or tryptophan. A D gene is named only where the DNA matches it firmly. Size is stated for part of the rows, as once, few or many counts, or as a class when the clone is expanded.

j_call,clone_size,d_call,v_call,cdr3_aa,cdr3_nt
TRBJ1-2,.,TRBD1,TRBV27,CASTPGQPFRGYTF,TGTGCCAGCACCCCGGGACAGCCCTTCCGGGGCTACACCTTC
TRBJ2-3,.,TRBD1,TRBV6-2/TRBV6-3,CASSPGQGADTQYF,TGTGCCAGCAGTCCGGGACAGGGGGCAGATACGCAGTATTTT
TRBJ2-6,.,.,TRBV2,CASRIGRTGANVLTF,TGTGCCAGCAGAATAGGCCGAACTGGGGCCAACGTCCTGACTTTC
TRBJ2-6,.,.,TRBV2,CASDQQGGLSGANVLTF,TGTGCCAGCGACCAACAGGGAGGCTTATCTGGGGCCAACGTCCTGACTTTC
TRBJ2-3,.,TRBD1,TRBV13,CASSLRQGAGTDTQYF,TGTGCCAGCAGCTTACGACAGGGGGCTGGCACAGATACGCAGTATTTT
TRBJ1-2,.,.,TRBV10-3,CAISEPTDGIGGYTF,TGTGCCATCAGTGAGCCGACGGACGGGATCGGTGGCTACACCTTC
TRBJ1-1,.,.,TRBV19,CASSKGVNTEAFF,TGTGCCAGTAGTAAGGGGGTGAACACTGAAGCTTTCTTT
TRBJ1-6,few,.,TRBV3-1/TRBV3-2,CASSQVKDFNSPLHF,TGTGCCAGCAGCCAAGTAAAAGACTTTAATTCACCCCTCCACTTT
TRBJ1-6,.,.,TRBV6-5,CASRVQSSYNSPLHF,TGTGCCAGCAGGGTACAGAGCTCCTATAATTCACCCCTCCACTTT
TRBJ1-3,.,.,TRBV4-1,CASSRGFSGNTIYF,TGCGCCAGCAGCCGAGGGTTCTCTGGAAACACCATATATTTT
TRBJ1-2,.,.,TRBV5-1,CASSLLPGEGYTF,TGCGCCAGCAGCCTTCTCCCGGGGGAAGGCTACACCTTC
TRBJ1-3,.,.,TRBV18,CASSPSMNRGGNTIYF,TGTGCCAGCTCACCGTCCATGAATCGCGGTGGAAACACCATATATTTT
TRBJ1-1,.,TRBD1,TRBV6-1,CASREIPGQGLWNTEAFF,TGTGCCAGCAGAGAAATCCCGGGACAGGGTTTATGGAACACTGAAGCTTTCTTT
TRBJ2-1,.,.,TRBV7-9,CASSRVSNEQFF,TGTGCCAGCAGCCGAGTGAGTAATGAGCAGTTCTTC
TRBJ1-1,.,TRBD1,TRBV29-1,CSVGTGNTEAFF,TGCAGCGTTGGGACAGGGAACACTGAAGCTTTCTTT
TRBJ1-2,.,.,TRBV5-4,CASSLGQVFYGYTF,TGTGCCAGCAGCTTGGGTCAGGTCTTCTATGGCTACACCTTC
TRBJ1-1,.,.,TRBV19,CASSIVPVNTEAFF,TGTGCCAGTAGTATTGTTCCAGTGAACACTGAAGCTTTCTTT
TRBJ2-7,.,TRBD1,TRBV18,CASSPPGQGNYEQYF,TGTGCCAGCTCACCCCCGGGACAGGGTAACTACGAGCAGTACTTC
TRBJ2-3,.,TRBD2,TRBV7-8,CASSLKREMTDTQYF,TGTGCCAGCAGCCTTAAGCGGGAGATGACAGATACGCAGTATTTT
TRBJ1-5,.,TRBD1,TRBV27,CASSLGQGINQPQHF,TGTGCCAGCAGTTTGGGACAGGGGATCAATCAGCCCCAGCATTTT
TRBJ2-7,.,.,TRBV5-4,CASSLETGQRLYEQYF,TGTGCCAGCAGCTTGGAAACGGGTCAGAGACTCTACGAGCAGTACTTC
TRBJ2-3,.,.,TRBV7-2,CASSLVASGGTDTQYF,TGTGCCAGCAGCTTAGTGGCTAGTGGGGGGACAGATACGCAGTATTTT
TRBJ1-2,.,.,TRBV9,CASSVATGFNYGYTF,TGTGCCAGCAGCGTAGCTACAGGGTTTAACTATGGCTACACCTTC
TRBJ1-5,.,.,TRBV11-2,CASSFWGPNQPQHF,TGTGCCAGCAGCTTCTGGGGGCCCAATCAGCCCCAGCATTTT
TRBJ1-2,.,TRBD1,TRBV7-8,CASRLRSTTGGYTF,TGTGCCAGCAGACTGCGGAGCACGACAGGGGGCTACACCTTC
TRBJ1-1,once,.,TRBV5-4,CASSPAGRGTEAFF,TGTGCCAGCAGCCCGGCGGGCCGGGGCACTGAAGCTTTCTTT
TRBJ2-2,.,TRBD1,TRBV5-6,CASRETGTGGNGELFF,TGTGCCAGCAGAGAAACCGGGACAGGGGGAAACGGGGAGCTGTTTTTT